The 22 T cell receptor beta chains presented below share a single source sample, sequenced in a study of neoadjuvant nivolumab and ipilimumab in lung cancer. Here immunoSEQ multiplex PCR was the method, and the copy in TCRdb shows in-frame clones only, minus some. Of 9,600 or so clones listed, about 80% are singletons. The material sequenced was tumor tissue, taken after neoadjuvant nivolumab, alone or with ipilimumab, at or shortly before surgery. These receptors all come from an adult with non-small cell lung cancer.

This clone was found a few times. The chain couples TRBV6-5 to TRBJ2-7; D may be TRBD2 (6 bases). CDR3 size: 15 residues. Germline V gene lookup returns CDR1 MNHEY and CDR2 SVGAGI. The V gene lost 6 bases and the J gene lost 2 bases, with 17 bases spanning the gap. CDR3 coding DNA: TGTGCCAGCAGCCGCTCTAGCGACCGACCCTACGAGCAGTACTTC. Its protein product is CASSRSSDRPYEQYF.

The chain couples TRBV7-9 to TRBJ2-5, with 7 bases matching TRBD1. V was pared by 4 bases and J by 11 bases, with 13 bases of the junction left unmatched. Germline CDR1 and CDR2: SEHNR and FQNEAQ (reference sequence). The CDR3 loop spans 14 amino acids. This chain's CDR3 is CASSSGQLLREQYF. In DNA form, the CDR3 reads TGTGCCAGCAGCTCGGGACAGCTCCTACGTGAGCAGTACTTC.

The rearrangement uses TRBV18 and TRBJ1-4; D gene unclear. CDR3 size: 15 residues. Per the germline V gene, CDR1 is KGHSH and CDR2 is LQKENI. Trimming took off 4 bases at V and 0 bases at J, with 9 bases between the two ends. The CDR3 is CASSLSFSTNEKLFF. CDR3 bases: TGTGCCAGCTCACTTTCCTTTTCAACTAATGAAAAACTGTTTTTT.

The chain is built from TRBV11-2 and TRBJ2-7; 9 nucleotides match TRBD2. The CDR3 loop spans 15 amino acids. Trimming removed 5 bases from V and 2 bases from J; junction bases left unmatched: 7. CDR1 and CDR2 from the germline V gene are SGHAT and FQNNGV. The CDR3: CASSPNPSGAYEQYF. CDR3 bases: TGTGCCAGCAGCCCTAATCCTAGCGGGGCCTACGAGCAGTACTTC.

The V call is TRBV6-5, the J call TRBJ1-1; 7 nucleotides agree with TRBD1. Germline-derived CDR1 and CDR2 are MNHEY and SVGAGI. V lost 5 bases, J lost 1 base, and 4 bases stayed unmatched. The CDR3 has 14 residues. The CDR3 DNA is TGTGCCAGCAGTGCCCGGACAGGGAACACTGAAGCTTTCTTT. Amino acids: CASSARTGNTEAFF.

The chain links TRBV25-1 to TRBJ2-1, with D possibly being TRBD1 or TRBD2 (5 bases each). The V end was cut by 6 bases, the J end by 5 bases, with 26 bases between. The CDR3 totals 18 residues. Per germline, CDR1 MGHDK and CDR2 SYGVNS. The CDR3 DNA is TGTGCCAGCAGCACTTACTTATATCAGGGAGTTGGTCACAATGAGCAGTTCTTC. Its translation is CASSTYLYQGVGHNEQFF.

The chain uses TRBV10-1 and TRBJ2-5, with 8 positions matching TRBD2. The germline V gene encodes CDR1 WNHNN and CDR2 SYGVQD (reference sequence). V gave up 7 bases and J gave up 9 bases; unmatched junction bases: 16. The CDR3 extends over 15 amino acids. The CDR3 DNA reads as TGCGCCAGCACCCCGCCAGCGGGAGTCTTGGAGGCCCAGTACTTC. Translating it yields CASTPPAGVLEAQYF.

The rearrangement uses TRBV6-6 and TRBJ2-2; D may correspond to TRBD1 or TRBD2 (6 bases each). CDR3 length: 16 amino acids. Germline V gene data show CDR1 as MNHNY and CDR2 as SVGAGI (reference sequence). V shed 5 bases and J shed 0 bases, with 13 bases lying between them. DNA for the CDR3: TGTGCCAGCAGTAAGGAGGGGGGCGCGAACACCGGGGAGCTGTTTTTT. Translation: CASSKEGGANTGELFF.

The chain carries TRBV7-9 and TRBJ2-1; TRBD2 matches 8 bases. The CDR3 loop spans 14 amino acids. In germline, CDR1 is SEHNR, CDR2 FQNEAQ (reference sequence). Trimming took 8 bases from V and 5 from J; bases not matched to a gene: 8. The CDR3 DNA reads TGTGCCAGCCTCGGGAGGGCGGGTAACAATGAGCAGTTCTTC. Its protein is CASLGRAGNNEQFF.

V gene TRBV6-6 combines with J gene TRBJ1-3, with 9 bases that match TRBD1. The V and J ends lost 2 bases and 4 bases, in that order; junction bases with no gene match: 6. There are 16 residues in the CDR3. CDR1 MNHNY and CDR2 SVGAGI come from the germline V gene (reference sequence). DNA for the CDR3: TGTGCCAGCAGTTACGAAGGGACAGGGTTGGGAAACACCATATATTTT. Translation gives CASSYEGTGLGNTIYF.

This clone was seen more than once but under ten times. The CDR3 nucleotides are TGTGCCAGCAGTGACAAGGCTAGCGGGAACAATGAGCAGTTCTTC. Translated, it gives CASSDKASGNNEQFF. The chain carries TRBV6-4 and TRBJ2-1, with TRBD2 identical over 9 bases. Losses at the gene ends were 2 bases for V and 5 bases for J; bases not matched to a gene: 4. The CDR3 consists of 15 residues. Germline V gives CDR1 MRHNA, CDR2 SNTAGT.

This rearrangement joins TRBV11-2 to TRBJ2-1; D is uncertain. V gave up 5 bases and J gave up 9 bases, with 8 bases separating them. Germline values: CDR1 SGHAT, CDR2 FQNNGV. The CDR3 has 11 amino acids. CDR3 region: CASSPAAEQFF. The CDR3 nucleotides read TGTGCCAGCAGCCCTGCCGCTGAGCAGTTCTTC.

In the case of this clone: One junction end does not reproduce the germline sequence, and a read error may be involved. This CDR3 reads CASSASGRASSRNF. CDR3 DNA: TGTGCCAGCAGTGCTAGCGGGAGGGCCTCTTCCCGTAACTTC. The V and J genes are TRBV27 and TRBJ2-5; TRBD2 matches 12 bases. The CDR3 extends over 14 amino acids. Germline loops: CDR1 MNHEY, CDR2 SMNVEV (reference sequence).

The chain is built from TRBV2 and TRBJ2-7, with 10 positions matching TRBD1. CDR3 length equals 15 residues. Germline assignment: CDR1 SNHLY and CDR2 FYNNEI. With 7 bases clipped from V and 3 bases from J, the junction kept 9 bases outside the gene matches. CDR3 bases: TGTGCCAGCACTAGATCCGGGACAGGGGACTACGAGCAGTACTTC. It translates to CASTRSGTGDYEQYF. The full variable domain, its missing parts supplied by reference TRBV2 and TRBJ2-7, is EPEVTQTPSHQVTQMGQEVILRCVPISNHLYFYWYRQILGQKVEFLVSFYNNEISEKSEIFDDQFSVERPDGSNFTLKIRSTKLEDSAMYFCASTRSGTGDYEQYFGPGTRLTVT.

This clone came up a few times. V gene TRBV4-1 combines with J gene TRBJ2-7, with TRBD2 identical over 12 bases. The CDR3 runs 16 residues. V was pared by 0 bases and J by 3 bases, with 3 bases of the junction left unmatched. Germline loops: CDR1 MGHRA, CDR2 YSYEKL. This CDR3 is CASSQDRLAGVYEQYF. CDR3 DNA: TGCGCCAGCAGCCAAGATCGACTAGCGGGAGTCTACGAGCAGTACTTC.

The chain's CDR3 is CASSHGDKTHYEQYF. The CDR3 nucleotides are TGTGCCAGCAGCCATGGGGACAAAACTCACTACGAGCAGTACTTC. The chain couples TRBV4-2 to TRBJ2-7, with D possibly TRBD1 on 6 matching bases. The CDR3 runs to 15 residues. Trimming pared 3 bases from V and 3 bases from J, leaving 15 bases between. The germline V gene has CDR1 LGHNA and CDR2 YNFKEQ.

This clone was counted a few times. The chain is built from TRBV10-1 and TRBJ2-5, with D unresolved. V lost 8 bases, J lost 1 base, and 5 bases lay in between. The CDR3 consists of 11 residues. CDR1 is WNHNN and CDR2 is SYGVQD in the germline V gene (reference sequence). The DNA for the CDR3 is TGCGCCAGCGGCACCCAAGAGACCCAGTACTTC. Protein sequence: CASGTQETQYF.

In its sample, this clone ranks as medium-sized. The chain employs TRBV28 and TRBJ1-2; no firm D call. The V and J ends lost 8 bases and 8 bases respectively, with 15 bases between them. CDR1 is MDHEN, CDR2 SYDVKM, per germline. This CDR3 has 12 residues. CDR3 in DNA: TGTGCCAGCTACCTACCGCGGGAAGGCTACACCTTC. This translates into CASYLPREGYTF.

As to this clone: Other DNA sequences from this sample encode an identical CDR3 as well. V usage is TRBV18 and J usage is TRBJ2-7; 9 bases line up with TRBD1. The V gene end was trimmed by 1 base and the J gene end by 2 bases; junction bases not matched to a gene: 9. This CDR3 spans 17 amino acids. Per the germline V gene, CDR1 is KGHSH and CDR2 is LQKENI. In DNA, the CDR3 is TGTGCCAGCTCACCACTCGGTCCGGGACAGGGTCCCTACGAGCAGTACTTC. Amino acid sequence: CASSPLGPGQGPYEQYF.

The count of this clone is one. This chain uses TRBV10-1 with TRBJ1-3; D not certain. Between the trimmed V and J ends, which lost 4 bases and 2 bases, there was a span of 3 bases. Germline V lookup: CDR1 WNHNN, CDR2 SYGVQD (reference sequence). The length of the CDR3 is 12 residues. The CDR3 is CASSGAGNTIYF. The CDR3 nucleotides read TGCGCCAGCAGTGGGGCTGGAAACACCATATATTTT.

The CDR3, as DNA: TGCGCCAGCAGCTTGGGGGCGGGCAGGGGTGGTAGCGGCCCGAGCACAGATACGCAGTATTTT. This gives the protein CASSLGAGRGGSGPSTDTQYF. The V call is TRBV5-1, the J call TRBJ2-3; the D call may be TRBD1 or TRBD2 (6 bases each). V was cut by 0 bases and J by 0 bases, with 26 bases left in between. CDR3 size: 21 residues. Per germline, CDR1 SGHRS and CDR2 YFSETQ.

This chain uses TRBV27 with TRBJ1-2; TRBD1 is a possible D gene (5 bases). The germline gives CDR1 MNHEY, CDR2 SMNVEV (reference sequence). CDR3 length equals 16 residues. Trimming stripped 10 bases from V and 4 bases from J, with 25 bases between. The CDR3 coding sequence is TGTGCCACCTCTCTGACACAGGCGGCGGGGGTCTATGGCTACACCTTC. It translates to CATSLTQAAGVYGYTF.